A single T cell receptor beta chain is shown here with its context. What it binds is unknown. This sample is drawn from a study of OX40 agonist ivuxolimab in advanced cancers. Study in general: Head and neck, renal cell, melanoma or hepatocellular carcinoma were the cancers that dose-escalation patients had. Therapy given before enrollment (anti-PD-1, anti-PD-L1 or anti-CTLA-4) was allowed, and 30% to 50% had some.

Whole-study results and caveats: By week 6 at 0.1 to 3.0 mg/kg, blood CD4+ and CD8+ T cells had expanded clonally. Partial responders receiving 0.1-3.0 mg/kg showed among the lowest clonal expansion.

Per the germline V gene, CDR1 is SGDLS and CDR2 is YYNGEE. V lost 2 bases and J 0 bases, leaving 15 bases between the germline ends. The CDR3 contains 16 residues. Assay used: immunoSEQ multiplex PCR; TCRdb lists only in-frame clones, some missing. The table records around 120,000 clones, more than 80% of them present only once. The sequencing here drew on CD4+ or CD8+ T cells sorted from blood, taken in a trial of the OX40 agonist ivuxolimab. The clonotype comes from an adult with an advanced solid tumor such as melanoma, head and neck, liver or kidney cancer. The chain links TRBV9 to TRBJ2-7; D perhaps matches TRBD2 (6 bases). The CDR3 loop reads CASSVDGGSNSYEQYF. CDR3 nucleotides: TGTGCCAGCAGCGTTGATGGAGGGTCGAACTCCTACGAGCAGTACTTC. Full variable domain (outside the CDR3, taken from reference TRBV9 and TRBJ2-7): DSGVTQTPKHLITATGQRVTLRCSPRSGDLSVYWYQQSLDQGLQFLIQYYNGEERAKGNILERFSAQQFPDLHSELNLSSLELGDSALYFCASSVDGGSNSYEQYFGPGTRLTVT.